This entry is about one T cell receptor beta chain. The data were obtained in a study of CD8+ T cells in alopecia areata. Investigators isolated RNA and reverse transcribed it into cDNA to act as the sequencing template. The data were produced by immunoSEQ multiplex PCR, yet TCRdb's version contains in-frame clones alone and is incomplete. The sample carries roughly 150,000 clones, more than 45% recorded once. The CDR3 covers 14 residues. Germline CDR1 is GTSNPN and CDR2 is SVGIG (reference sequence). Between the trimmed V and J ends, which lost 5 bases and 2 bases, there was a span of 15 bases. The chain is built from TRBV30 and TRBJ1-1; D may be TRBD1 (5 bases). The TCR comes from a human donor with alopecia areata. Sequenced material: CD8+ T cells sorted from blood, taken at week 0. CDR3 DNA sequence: TGTGCCTGGCGTTCCCGGGGGATTAACACTGAAGCTTTCTTT. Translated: CAWRSRGINTEAFF. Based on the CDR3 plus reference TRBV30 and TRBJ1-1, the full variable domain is SQTIHQWPATLVQPVGSPLSLECTVEGTSNPNLYWYRQAAGRGLQLLFYSVGIGQISSEVPQNLSASRPQDRQFILSSKKLLLSDSGFYLCAWRSRGINTEAFFGQGTRLTVV.